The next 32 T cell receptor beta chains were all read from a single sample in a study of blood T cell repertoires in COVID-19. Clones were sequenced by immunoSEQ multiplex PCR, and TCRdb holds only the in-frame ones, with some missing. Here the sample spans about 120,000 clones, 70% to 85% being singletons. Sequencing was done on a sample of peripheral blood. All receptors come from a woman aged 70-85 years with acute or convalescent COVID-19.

In nucleotides, the CDR3 is TGTGCCAGCAGCCGGCGGGGGGGCCGAGCGAACACCGGGGAGCTGTTTTTT. Amino acid sequence: CASSRRGGRANTGELFF. V usage is TRBV11-3 and J usage is TRBJ2-2; 9 nucleotides align to TRBD2. The ends lost 5 bases at V and 0 bases at J; junction bases unmatched: 7. Per the germline V gene, CDR1 is SGHNT and CDR2 is YENEEA. The CDR3 totals 17 residues.

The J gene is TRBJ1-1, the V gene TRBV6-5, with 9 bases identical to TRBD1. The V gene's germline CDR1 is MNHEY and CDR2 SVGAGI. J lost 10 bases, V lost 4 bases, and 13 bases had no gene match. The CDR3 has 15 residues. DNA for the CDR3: TGTGCCAGCAGTTTCTCGACAGGGGGAGGTTGGAGAGCTTTCTTT. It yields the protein CASSFSTGGGWRAFF.

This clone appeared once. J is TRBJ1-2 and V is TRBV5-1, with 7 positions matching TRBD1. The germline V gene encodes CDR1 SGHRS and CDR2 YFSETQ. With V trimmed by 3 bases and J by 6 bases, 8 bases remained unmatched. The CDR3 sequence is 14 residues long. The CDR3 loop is CASSYDRAADGYTF. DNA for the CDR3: TGCGCCAGCAGCTACGACAGGGCGGCGGATGGCTACACCTTC.

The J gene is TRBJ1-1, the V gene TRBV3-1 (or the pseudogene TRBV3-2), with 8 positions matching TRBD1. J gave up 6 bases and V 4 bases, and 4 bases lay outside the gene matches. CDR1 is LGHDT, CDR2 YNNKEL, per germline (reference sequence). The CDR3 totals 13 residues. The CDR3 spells CASSLLTGAEAFF. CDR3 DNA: TGTGCCAGCAGCCTCCTGACAGGGGCTGAAGCTTTCTTT.

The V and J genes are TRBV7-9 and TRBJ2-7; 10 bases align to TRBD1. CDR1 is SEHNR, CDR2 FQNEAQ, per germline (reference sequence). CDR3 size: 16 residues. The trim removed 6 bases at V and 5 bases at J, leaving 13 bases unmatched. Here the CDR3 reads CASSPVQPGQGNEQYF. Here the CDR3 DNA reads TGTGCCAGCAGTCCAGTCCAACCGGGACAGGGGAACGAGCAGTACTTC.

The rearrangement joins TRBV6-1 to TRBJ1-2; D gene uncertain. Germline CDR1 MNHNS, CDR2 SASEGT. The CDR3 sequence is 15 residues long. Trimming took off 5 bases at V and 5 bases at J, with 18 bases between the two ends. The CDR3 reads CASSPPIHESYGYTF. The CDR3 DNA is TGTGCCAGCAGTCCCCCAATCCATGAGAGTTATGGCTACACCTTC.

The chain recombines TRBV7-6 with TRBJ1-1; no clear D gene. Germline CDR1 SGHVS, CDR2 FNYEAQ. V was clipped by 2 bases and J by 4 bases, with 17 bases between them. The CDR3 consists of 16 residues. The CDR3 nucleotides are TGTGCCAGCAGCTTAAAGGTTGGGCGGGCATCCACTGAAGCTTTCTTT. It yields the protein CASSLKVGRASTEAFF.

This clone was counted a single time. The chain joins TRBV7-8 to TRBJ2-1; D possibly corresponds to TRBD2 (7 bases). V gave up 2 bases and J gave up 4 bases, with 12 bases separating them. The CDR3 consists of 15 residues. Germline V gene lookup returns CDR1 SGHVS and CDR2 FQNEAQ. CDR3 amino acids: CASSLRGGLYNEQFF. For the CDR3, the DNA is TGTGCCAGCAGCTTAAGGGGGGGGCTATACAATGAGCAGTTCTTC.

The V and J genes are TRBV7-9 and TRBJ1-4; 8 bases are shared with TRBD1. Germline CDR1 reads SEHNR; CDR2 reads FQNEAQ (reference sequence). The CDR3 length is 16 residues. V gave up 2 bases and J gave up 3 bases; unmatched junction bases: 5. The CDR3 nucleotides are TGTGCCAGCAGCTTAATCAGGGGGCGTTCTAATGAAAAACTGTTTTTT. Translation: CASSLIRGRSNEKLFF.

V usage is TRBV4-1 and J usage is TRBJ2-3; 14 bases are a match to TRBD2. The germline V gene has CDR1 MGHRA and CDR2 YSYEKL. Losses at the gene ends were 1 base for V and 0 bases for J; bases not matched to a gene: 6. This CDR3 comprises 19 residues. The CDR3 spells CASSQGQGLAGGSTDTQYF. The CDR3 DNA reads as TGCGCCAGCAGCCAAGGCCAAGGACTAGCGGGGGGAAGCACAGATACGCAGTATTTT.

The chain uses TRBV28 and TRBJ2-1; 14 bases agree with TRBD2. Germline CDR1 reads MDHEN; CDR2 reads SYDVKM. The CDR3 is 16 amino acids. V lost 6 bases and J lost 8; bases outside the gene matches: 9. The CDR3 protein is CASSTRLAGGMDEQFF. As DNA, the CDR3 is TGTGCCAGCAGCACTCGACTAGCGGGGGGGATGGATGAGCAGTTCTTC.

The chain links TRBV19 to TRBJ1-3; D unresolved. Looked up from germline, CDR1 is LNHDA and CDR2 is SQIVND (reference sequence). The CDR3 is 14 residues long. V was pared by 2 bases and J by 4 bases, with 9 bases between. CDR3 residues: CASSIRPGGNTIYF. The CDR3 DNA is TGTGCCAGTAGTATACGGCCAGGCGGAAACACCATATATTTT. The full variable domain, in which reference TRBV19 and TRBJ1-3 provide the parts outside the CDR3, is DGGITQSPKYLFRKEGQNVTLSCEQNLNHDAMYWYRQDPGQGLRLIYYSQIVNDFQKGDIAEGYSVSREKKESFPLTVTSAQKNPTAFYLCASSIRPGGNTIYFGEGSWLTVV.

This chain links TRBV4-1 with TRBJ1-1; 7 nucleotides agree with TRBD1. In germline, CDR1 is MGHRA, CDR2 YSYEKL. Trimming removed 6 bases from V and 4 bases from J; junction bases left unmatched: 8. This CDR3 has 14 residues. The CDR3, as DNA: TGCGCCAGCAGTCCAGGGGGGAAAGGCACTGAAGCTTTCTTT. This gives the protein CASSPGGKGTEAFF.

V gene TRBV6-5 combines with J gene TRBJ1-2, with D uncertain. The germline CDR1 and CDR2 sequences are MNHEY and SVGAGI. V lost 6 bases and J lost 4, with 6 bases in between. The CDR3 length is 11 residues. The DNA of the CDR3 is TGTGCCAGCAGGAGCTTCTATGGCTACACCTTC. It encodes CASRSFYGYTF.

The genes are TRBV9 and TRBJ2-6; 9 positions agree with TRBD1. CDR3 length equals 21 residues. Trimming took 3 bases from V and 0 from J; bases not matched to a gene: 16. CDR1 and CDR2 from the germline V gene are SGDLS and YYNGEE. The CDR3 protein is CASSELSYSGTGSSGANVLTF. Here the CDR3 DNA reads TGTGCCAGCAGCGAATTGTCATATTCCGGGACAGGGTCCTCTGGGGCCAACGTCCTGACTTTC.

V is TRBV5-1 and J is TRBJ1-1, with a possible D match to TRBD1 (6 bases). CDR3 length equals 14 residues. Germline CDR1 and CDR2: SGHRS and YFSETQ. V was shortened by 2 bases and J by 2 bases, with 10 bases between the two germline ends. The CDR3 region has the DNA TGCGCCAGCAGCTTCGAGACAGGAAACACTGAAGCTTTCTTT. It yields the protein CASSFETGNTEAFF.

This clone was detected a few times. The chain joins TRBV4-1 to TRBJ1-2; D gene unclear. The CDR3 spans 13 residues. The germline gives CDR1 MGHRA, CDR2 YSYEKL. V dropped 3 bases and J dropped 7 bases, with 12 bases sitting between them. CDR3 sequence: CASSHSGFAGYTF. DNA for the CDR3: TGCGCCAGCAGCCACTCCGGGTTTGCTGGCTACACCTTC.

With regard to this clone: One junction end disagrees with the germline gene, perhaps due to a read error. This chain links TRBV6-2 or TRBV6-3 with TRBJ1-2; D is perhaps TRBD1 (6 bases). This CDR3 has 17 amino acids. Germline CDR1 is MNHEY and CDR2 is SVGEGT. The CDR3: CASSYAGAFGANYGCTF. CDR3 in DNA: TGTGCCAGCAGTTACGCGGGGGCATTTGGAGCTAACTATGGCTGCACCTTC.

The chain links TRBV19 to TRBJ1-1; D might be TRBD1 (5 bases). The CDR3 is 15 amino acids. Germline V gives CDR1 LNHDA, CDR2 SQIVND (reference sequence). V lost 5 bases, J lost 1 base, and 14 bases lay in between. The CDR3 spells CASSRGGTGNTEAFF. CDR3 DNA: TGTGCCAGTAGTCGGGGAGGCACAGGGAACACTGAAGCTTTCTTT. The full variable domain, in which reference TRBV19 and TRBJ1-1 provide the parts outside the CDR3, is DGGITQSPKYLFRKEGQNVTLSCEQNLNHDAMYWYRQDPGQGLRLIYYSQIVNDFQKGDIAEGYSVSREKKESFPLTVTSAQKNPTAFYLCASSRGGTGNTEAFFGQGTRLTVV.

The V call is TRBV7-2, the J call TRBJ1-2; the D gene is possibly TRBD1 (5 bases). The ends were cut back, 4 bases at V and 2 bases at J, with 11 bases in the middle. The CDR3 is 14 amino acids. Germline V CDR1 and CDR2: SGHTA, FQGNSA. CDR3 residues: CASSSGRVNYGYTF. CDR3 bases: TGTGCCAGCAGCTCCGGCAGGGTAAACTATGGCTACACCTTC.

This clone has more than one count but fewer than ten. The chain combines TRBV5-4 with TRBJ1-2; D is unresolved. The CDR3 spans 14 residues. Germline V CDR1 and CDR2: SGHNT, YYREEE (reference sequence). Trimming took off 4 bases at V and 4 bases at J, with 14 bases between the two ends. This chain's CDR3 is CASSRAGRSYGYTF. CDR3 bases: TGTGCCAGCAGCCGCGCCGGCAGGTCCTATGGCTACACCTTC.

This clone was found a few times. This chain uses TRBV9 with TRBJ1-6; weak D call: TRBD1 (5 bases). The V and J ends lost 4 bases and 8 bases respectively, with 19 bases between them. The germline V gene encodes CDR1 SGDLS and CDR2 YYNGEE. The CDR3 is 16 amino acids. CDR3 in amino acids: CASSQGGRADYSPLHF. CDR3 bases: TGTGCCAGCAGCCAGGGAGGGAGGGCAGACTATTCACCCCTCCACTTT.

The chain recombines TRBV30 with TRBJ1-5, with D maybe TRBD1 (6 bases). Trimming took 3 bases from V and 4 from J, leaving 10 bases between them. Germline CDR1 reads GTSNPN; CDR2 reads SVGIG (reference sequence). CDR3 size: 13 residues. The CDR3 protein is CAWRGQGNQPQHF. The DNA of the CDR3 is TGTGCCTGGAGGGGGCAGGGGAATCAGCCCCAGCATTTT.

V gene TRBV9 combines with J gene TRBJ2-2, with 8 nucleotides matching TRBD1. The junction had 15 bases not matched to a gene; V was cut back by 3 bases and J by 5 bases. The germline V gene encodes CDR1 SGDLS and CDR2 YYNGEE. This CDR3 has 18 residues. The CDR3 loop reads CASSADRVGPNWTGELFF. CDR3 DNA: TGTGCCAGCAGCGCGGACAGGGTTGGCCCCAATTGGACCGGGGAGCTGTTTTTT.

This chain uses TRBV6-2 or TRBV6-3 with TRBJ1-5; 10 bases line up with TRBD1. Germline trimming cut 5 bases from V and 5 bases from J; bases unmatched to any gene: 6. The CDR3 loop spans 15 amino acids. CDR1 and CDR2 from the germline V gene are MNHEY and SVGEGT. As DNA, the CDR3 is TGTGCCAGCAGTATTACGACAGGGGGCGATCAGCCCCAGCATTTT. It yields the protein CASSITTGGDQPQHF.

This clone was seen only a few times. The chain's CDR3 is CASSPTPTGAGEAFF. As DNA, the CDR3 is TGTGCCAGCAGCCCGACCCCTACAGGGGCCGGTGAAGCTTTCTTT. The chain has TRBV7-9 and TRBJ1-1; 7 positions match TRBD1. The V gene end was trimmed by 5 bases and the J gene end by 7 bases; junction bases not matched to a gene: 13. The CDR3 is 15 amino acids. Germline V gene sequence: CDR1 SEHNR, CDR2 FQNEAQ (reference sequence).

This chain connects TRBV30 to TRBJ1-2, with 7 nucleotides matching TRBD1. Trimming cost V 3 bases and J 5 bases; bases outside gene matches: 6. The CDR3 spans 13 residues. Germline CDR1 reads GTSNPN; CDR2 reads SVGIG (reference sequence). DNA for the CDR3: TGTGCCTGGAGGACAGGGCGGGTTTATGGCTACACCTTC. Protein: CAWRTGRVYGYTF.

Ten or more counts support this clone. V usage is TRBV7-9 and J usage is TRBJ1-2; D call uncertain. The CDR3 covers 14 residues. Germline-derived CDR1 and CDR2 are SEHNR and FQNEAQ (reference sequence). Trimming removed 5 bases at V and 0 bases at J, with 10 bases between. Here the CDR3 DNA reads TGTGCCAGCAGCCCTAGGAACCCTAACTATGGCTACACCTTC. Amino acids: CASSPRNPNYGYTF.

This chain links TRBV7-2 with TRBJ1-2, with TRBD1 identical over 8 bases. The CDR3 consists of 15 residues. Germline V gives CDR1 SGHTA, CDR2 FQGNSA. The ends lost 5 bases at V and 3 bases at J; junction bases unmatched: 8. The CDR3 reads CASSATEQGDYGYTF. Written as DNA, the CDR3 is TGTGCCAGCAGCGCAACCGAACAGGGGGACTATGGCTACACCTTC. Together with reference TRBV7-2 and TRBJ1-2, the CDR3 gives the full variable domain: GAGVSQSPSNKVTEKGKDVELRCDPISGHTALYWYRQSLGQGLEFLIYFQGNSAPDKSGLPSDRFSAERTGGSVSTLTIQRTQQEDSAVYLCASSATEQGDYGYTFGSGTRLTVV.

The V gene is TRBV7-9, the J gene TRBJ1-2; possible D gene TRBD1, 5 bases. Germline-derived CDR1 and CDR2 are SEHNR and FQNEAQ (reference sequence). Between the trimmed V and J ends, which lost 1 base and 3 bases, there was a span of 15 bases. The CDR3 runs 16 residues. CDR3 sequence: CASSLGEETVDYGYTF. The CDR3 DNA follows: TGTGCCAGCAGCTTAGGGGAGGAGACAGTCGACTATGGCTACACCTTC.

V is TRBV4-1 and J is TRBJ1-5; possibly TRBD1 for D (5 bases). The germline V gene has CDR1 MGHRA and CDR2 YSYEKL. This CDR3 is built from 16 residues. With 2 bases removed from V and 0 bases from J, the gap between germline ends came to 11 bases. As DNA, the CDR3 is TGCGCCAGCAGCCAACTGCAGGGTGATAGCAATCAGCCCCAGCATTTT. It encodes CASSQLQGDSNQPQHF.

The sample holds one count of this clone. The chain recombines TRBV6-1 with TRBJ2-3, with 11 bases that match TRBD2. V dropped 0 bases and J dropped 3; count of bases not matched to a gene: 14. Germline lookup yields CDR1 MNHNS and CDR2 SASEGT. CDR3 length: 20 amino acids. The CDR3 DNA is TGTGCCAGCAGTGAAGCGAGGGTAGCGGGGGGGTCGGTGCGTACAGATACGCAGTATTTT. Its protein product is CASSEARVAGGSVRTDTQYF.